Listed here is a single T cell receptor beta chain. The target antigen is unknown. CDR3 length equals 14 residues. Unmatched junction bases numbered 11, after V lost 6 bases and J lost 6 bases. Germline V gives CDR1 SGDLS, CDR2 YYNGEE. This entry belongs to a study of cytomegalovirus exposure and HLA in healthy donors. Study-level points and caveats: With high specificity and sensitivity, the classifier reportedly diagnosed cytomegalovirus status. Sequencing likely produced, as an artifact, a cluster of highly shared sequence variants.

The PCR made use of 60 Vbeta and 13 Jbeta primers. Profiled with immunoSEQ multiplex PCR; TCRdb holds only in-frame clones, not every one. The sample consists of 180,000 or so clones, nearly 80% of them appearing once. Sequencing input: PBMCs. The TCR comes from a man aged 45 to 65 in good health and CMV-seropositive. The genes are TRBV9 and TRBJ1-2, with TRBD1 identical over 7 bases. DNA for the CDR3: TGTGCCAGCATCTCTAAGACAGGGTTGAATGGCTACACCTTC. Amino acid sequence: CASISKTGLNGYTF.